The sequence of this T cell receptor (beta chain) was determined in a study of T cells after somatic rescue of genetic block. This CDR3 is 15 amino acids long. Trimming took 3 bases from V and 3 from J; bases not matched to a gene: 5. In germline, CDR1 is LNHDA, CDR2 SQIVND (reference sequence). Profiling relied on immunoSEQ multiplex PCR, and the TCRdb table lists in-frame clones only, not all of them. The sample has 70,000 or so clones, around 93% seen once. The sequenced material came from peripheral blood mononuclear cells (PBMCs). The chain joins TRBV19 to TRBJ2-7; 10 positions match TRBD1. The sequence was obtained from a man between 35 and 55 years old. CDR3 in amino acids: CASSIGTGESYEQYF. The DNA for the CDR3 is TGTGCCAGTAGTATTGGGACAGGGGAAAGCTACGAGCAGTACTTC.